A selection of T cell receptor beta chains follows, all from one sample in a study of blood T cells in healthy people across ages. TCRdb re-derived calls from the 5' RACE reads in MiXCR, one entry per CDR3 protein. The table has 1,500,000 or so distinct CDR3 sequences, around 59% seen once. Sequencing used blood. The receptors originated from a young man in good health. CDR3s include the opening cysteine and the closing phenylalanine or tryptophan. Each record gives: CDR3 DNA, CDR3 protein, clone size, D gene, J gene, V gene. A D gene is named only where the DNA matches it firmly. Part of the rows lack a size; the others show once, few, many or a class for expanded clones.

cdr3_nt: TGTGCCAGCACCCACAGGGGATTGGGTGTGGAGACCCGGTACTTC; cdr3_aa: CASTHRGLGVETRYF; clone_size: NA; d_call: TRBD1; j_call: TRBJ2-7; v_call: TRBV12-3/TRBV12-4
cdr3_nt: TGTGCCAGCAGTTCGGACTTGCATGAGCAGTTCTTC; cdr3_aa: CASSSDLHEQFF; clone_size: NA; d_call: NA; j_call: TRBJ2-1; v_call: TRBV27
cdr3_nt: TGTGCCAGCACGTCAAGGGGGGATCGTAGGGAGACCCAGTACTTC; cdr3_aa: CASTSRGDRRETQYF; clone_size: NA; d_call: NA; j_call: TRBJ2-5; v_call: TRBV9
cdr3_nt: TGCGCCAGCAGCCAACTATCGAGGAACACTGAAGCTTTCTTT; cdr3_aa: CASSQLSRNTEAFF; clone_size: few; d_call: NA; j_call: TRBJ1-1; v_call: TRBV4-1
cdr3_nt: TGTGCCAGCAGCTTAGGTAGACTATCTAGCGGGAGGAATGAGCAGTTCTTC; cdr3_aa: CASSLGRLSSGRNEQFF; clone_size: NA; d_call: TRBD2; j_call: TRBJ2-1; v_call: TRBV7-9
cdr3_nt: TGTGCCAGCAGCGTAGGGACAGGGTGGAACACTGAAGCTTTCTTT; cdr3_aa: CASSVGTGWNTEAFF; clone_size: NA; d_call: TRBD1; j_call: TRBJ1-1; v_call: TRBV9
cdr3_nt: TGTGCCACCAGTCCGAACAGGCCTAGCGAGGCACACCCTCGACCTGGGGCCAACGTCCTGACTTTC; cdr3_aa: CATSPNRPSEAHPRPGANVLTF; clone_size: NA; d_call: NA; j_call: TRBJ2-6; v_call: TRBV24-1
cdr3_nt: TGCAGTGCTAGGCGACAGAACTTCTACGAGCAGTACTTC; cdr3_aa: CSARRQNFYEQYF; clone_size: few; d_call: NA; j_call: TRBJ2-7; v_call: TRBV20-1
cdr3_nt: TGCGCCAGCAGCCAACAGGTAGTTTACGAGCAGTACTTC; cdr3_aa: CASSQQVVYEQYF; clone_size: NA; d_call: NA; j_call: TRBJ2-7; v_call: TRBV4-1
cdr3_nt: TGTGCCAGCAGCTTAGGGACAGGGGTTAGGAATACGCAGTATTTT; cdr3_aa: CASSLGTGVRNTQYF; clone_size: once; d_call: TRBD1; j_call: TRBJ2-3; v_call: TRBV7-2
cdr3_nt: TGCGCCAGCAGCCAAGGGCCGGGGAGTGAGTCACCCCTCCACTTT; cdr3_aa: CASSQGPGSESPLHF; clone_size: NA; d_call: NA; j_call: TRBJ1-6; v_call: TRBV4-1
cdr3_nt: TGCAGTGCTAGCAGGGGCGAATTTTATGGCTACACCTTC; cdr3_aa: CSASRGEFYGYTF; clone_size: NA; d_call: NA; j_call: TRBJ1-2; v_call: TRBV20-1
cdr3_nt: TGTGCCACCAGCAGAGTCGAGCTAGCGGGAGGGCGGAATGAGCAGTTCTTC; cdr3_aa: CATSRVELAGGRNEQFF; clone_size: once; d_call: TRBD2; j_call: TRBJ2-1; v_call: TRBV15
cdr3_nt: TGTGCCAGCAGCTCTAACAGCTTCGAGCAGTACTTC; cdr3_aa: CASSSNSFEQYF; clone_size: once; d_call: NA; j_call: TRBJ2-7; v_call: TRBV7-6
cdr3_nt: TGCAGTGCTAGACCCTCACTAAGCGGGGGGTACTCCTACAATGAGCAGTTCTTC; cdr3_aa: CSARPSLSGGYSYNEQFF; clone_size: NA; d_call: TRBD2; j_call: TRBJ2-1; v_call: TRBV20-1
cdr3_nt: TGTGCCATCTCGGACTTCACCTACGAGCAGTACTTC; cdr3_aa: CAISDFTYEQYF; clone_size: NA; d_call: NA; j_call: TRBJ2-7; v_call: TRBV10-3
cdr3_nt: TGTGCCAGCTCACCCTGGACTAGCGGGAGGTCAGCACGCAACAATGAGCAGTTCTTC; cdr3_aa: CASSPWTSGRSARNNEQFF; clone_size: NA; d_call: TRBD2; j_call: TRBJ2-1; v_call: TRBV18
cdr3_nt: TGTGCCACCAGCAGAGATTTGGGGGTCATTCAGTACTTC; cdr3_aa: CATSRDLGVIQYF; clone_size: NA; d_call: NA; j_call: TRBJ2-4; v_call: TRBV15
cdr3_nt: TGTGCCAGCAGCCCCTATAGCGGGGACTCCTACGAGCAGTACTTC; cdr3_aa: CASSPYSGDSYEQYF; clone_size: few; d_call: TRBD2; j_call: TRBJ2-7; v_call: TRBV7-6
cdr3_nt: TGTGCCAGCAGCCAATCCGGGACAGGGTCGGGAGAGACCCAGTACTTC; cdr3_aa: CASSQSGTGSGETQYF; clone_size: NA; d_call: TRBD1; j_call: TRBJ2-5; v_call: TRBV4-2
cdr3_nt: TGTGCCAGCAGTGAAGCGGACTCCTACAATGAGCAGTACTTC; cdr3_aa: CASSEADSYNEQYF; clone_size: NA; d_call: NA; j_call: TRBJ2-7; v_call: TRBV6-1
cdr3_nt: TGTGCCAGCAGTTCCTCAAGACAGAACACTGAAGCTTTCTTT; cdr3_aa: CASSSSRQNTEAFF; clone_size: NA; d_call: NA; j_call: TRBJ1-1; v_call: TRBV6-2/TRBV6-3
cdr3_nt: TGTGCCATCAGTGAGTCCTTGGCTAGCGGGGACGAGCAGTACTTC; cdr3_aa: CAISESLASGDEQYF; clone_size: NA; d_call: TRBD2; j_call: TRBJ2-7; v_call: TRBV10-3
cdr3_nt: TGTGCCAGCAGCACCCGGGACAGGGGGAACACTGAAGCTTTCTTT; cdr3_aa: CASSTRDRGNTEAFF; clone_size: few; d_call: TRBD1; j_call: TRBJ1-1; v_call: TRBV12-3/TRBV12-4
cdr3_nt: TGCGCCAGCGGGCCTCAACTTGGGGGCTACACCTTC; cdr3_aa: CASGPQLGGYTF; clone_size: few; d_call: NA; j_call: TRBJ1-2; v_call: TRBV4-1
cdr3_nt: TGTGCCAGCTCACCAGAGACAGGGCGGAACGAGCAGTACTTC; cdr3_aa: CASSPETGRNEQYF; clone_size: few; d_call: TRBD1; j_call: TRBJ2-7; v_call: TRBV18
cdr3_nt: TGCAGTGCTAGAGATGCAGGGGGCGACTACAATGAGCAGTTCTTC; cdr3_aa: CSARDAGGDYNEQFF; clone_size: NA; d_call: TRBD1; j_call: TRBJ2-1; v_call: TRBV20-1
cdr3_nt: TGTGCCAGCAGCGCCGCCGATCGCCGTGAAGCTTTCTTT; cdr3_aa: CASSAADRREAFF; clone_size: NA; d_call: NA; j_call: TRBJ1-1; v_call: TRBV7-9
cdr3_nt: TGTGCCAGCAGTTTATTCGCGTTTCCCTATGGCTACACCTTC; cdr3_aa: CASSLFAFPYGYTF; clone_size: NA; d_call: NA; j_call: TRBJ1-2; v_call: TRBV28
cdr3_nt: TGTGCCAGCTCACCGCCATCCAACTATGGCTACACCTTC; cdr3_aa: CASSPPSNYGYTF; clone_size: few; d_call: NA; j_call: TRBJ1-2; v_call: TRBV6-2/TRBV6-3
cdr3_nt: TGTGCCAGCAGCCAAGGCGTTTCCGAGCAGTACTTC; cdr3_aa: CASSQGVSEQYF; clone_size: NA; d_call: NA; j_call: TRBJ2-7; v_call: TRBV4-2
cdr3_nt: TGTGCCAGCAGTTGGGGACCAGGACAGGTTAGCTCTGGGGCCAACGTCCTGACTTTC; cdr3_aa: CASSWGPGQVSSGANVLTF; clone_size: few; d_call: TRBD1; j_call: TRBJ2-6; v_call: TRBV28
cdr3_nt: TGCGCCAGCAGCCTTTTGTCCGGGACTAGCGAGTACAATGAGCAGTTCTTC; cdr3_aa: CASSLLSGTSEYNEQFF; clone_size: NA; d_call: TRBD2; j_call: TRBJ2-1; v_call: TRBV4-1
cdr3_nt: TGTGCCAGCACCGCCGGTCACTCCTACGAGCAGTACTTC; cdr3_aa: CASTAGHSYEQYF; clone_size: NA; d_call: NA; j_call: TRBJ2-7; v_call: TRBV6-6
cdr3_nt: TGTGCCAGCAGTGAAGGGGTATTGGGATATAGCAATCAGCCCCAGCATTTT; cdr3_aa: CASSEGVLGYSNQPQHF; clone_size: NA; d_call: NA; j_call: TRBJ1-5; v_call: TRBV2
cdr3_nt: TGTGCCACCAGTGACTCGAAACCAATCGGCGCGCGATACGAGCAGTACTTC; cdr3_aa: CATSDSKPIGARYEQYF; clone_size: NA; d_call: NA; j_call: TRBJ2-7; v_call: TRBV24-1
cdr3_nt: TGTGCCAGCAGCGAGGCGGTGGGTCCGAGGAGGGCTTTCTTT; cdr3_aa: CASSEAVGPRRAFF; clone_size: NA; d_call: NA; j_call: TRBJ1-1; v_call: TRBV12-3/TRBV12-4
cdr3_nt: TGTGCCAGCAACAAGGGGACAGGGGGCACGGATACGCAGTATTTT; cdr3_aa: CASNKGTGGTDTQYF; clone_size: few; d_call: TRBD1; j_call: TRBJ2-3; v_call: TRBV28
cdr3_nt: TGTGCCAGCAGCTACAATACCGGGACTAGCGGTTTCTACGAGCAGTACTTC; cdr3_aa: CASSYNTGTSGFYEQYF; clone_size: few; d_call: TRBD2; j_call: TRBJ2-7; v_call: TRBV7-2
cdr3_nt: TGCGCCAGCAGCGTAACGCGGGGGGCGGGCTACGAGCAGTACTTC; cdr3_aa: CASSVTRGAGYEQYF; clone_size: few; d_call: TRBD2; j_call: TRBJ2-7; v_call: TRBV4-3
cdr3_nt: TGCAGTGCTAGAGACGACAGGTATGAGCAGTTCTTC; cdr3_aa: CSARDDRYEQFF; clone_size: NA; d_call: NA; j_call: TRBJ2-1; v_call: TRBV20-1
cdr3_nt: TGCGCCAGCAGCTTGGCCGGGGGCAAGCTTAGCACAGATACGCAGTATTTT; cdr3_aa: CASSLAGGKLSTDTQYF; clone_size: once; d_call: NA; j_call: TRBJ2-3; v_call: TRBV5-1
cdr3_nt: TGTGCCAGCAGTTTTAGCGGCTTTGTAGCTTTCTTT; cdr3_aa: CASSFSGFVAFF; clone_size: few; d_call: NA; j_call: TRBJ1-1; v_call: TRBV27
cdr3_nt: TGCAGTGCTAGTATGGGCGGGGTAGGCACAGATACGCAGTATTTT; cdr3_aa: CSASMGGVGTDTQYF; clone_size: NA; d_call: NA; j_call: TRBJ2-3; v_call: TRBV20-1
cdr3_nt: TGTGCCAGCAGTCCCGTTAGAGGGACTGAAGCTTTCTTT; cdr3_aa: CASSPVRGTEAFF; clone_size: NA; d_call: NA; j_call: TRBJ1-1; v_call: TRBV12-3/TRBV12-4
cdr3_nt: TGTGCCAGCAGCTCCTATGGGCTAGTCTACAATGAGCAGTTCTTC; cdr3_aa: CASSSYGLVYNEQFF; clone_size: NA; d_call: NA; j_call: TRBJ2-1; v_call: TRBV11-2
cdr3_nt: TGCAGCGTTGAAAGGACCCAGCTCAACTATGGCTACACCTTC; cdr3_aa: CSVERTQLNYGYTF; clone_size: NA; d_call: NA; j_call: TRBJ1-2; v_call: TRBV29-1
cdr3_nt: TGCAGTGCTAGGCAGGATAATCAGCCCCAGCATTTT; cdr3_aa: CSARQDNQPQHF; clone_size: NA; d_call: NA; j_call: TRBJ1-5; v_call: TRBV20-1
cdr3_nt: TGTGCCAGCAGCCGCATGGGAGGGGATACAGATACGCAGTATTTT; cdr3_aa: CASSRMGGDTDTQYF; clone_size: NA; d_call: TRBD2; j_call: TRBJ2-3; v_call: TRBV7-2
cdr3_nt: TGCAGCGTTGAATCCGGGACAGAGATCAATGAGCAGTTCTTC; cdr3_aa: CSVESGTEINEQFF; clone_size: NA; d_call: TRBD1; j_call: TRBJ2-1; v_call: TRBV29-1
cdr3_nt: TGCAGTGCTAGAGACCCGAGGACATCTCGCACGGGCAATGAGCAGTTCTTC; cdr3_aa: CSARDPRTSRTGNEQFF; clone_size: NA; d_call: NA; j_call: TRBJ2-1; v_call: TRBV20-1
cdr3_nt: TGTGCCAGCAGCTCAAGAGGGGGACTAGCGGGAGGCCTAGCTTCCTACGAGCAGTACTTC; cdr3_aa: CASSSRGGLAGGLASYEQYF; clone_size: few; d_call: TRBD2; j_call: TRBJ2-7; v_call: TRBV4-2
cdr3_nt: TGCGCCAGCAGCCAAGGCCCCGACCTCGAAGGGACCCAGTACTTC; cdr3_aa: CASSQGPDLEGTQYF; clone_size: NA; d_call: NA; j_call: TRBJ2-5; v_call: TRBV4-3
cdr3_nt: TGTGCCAGCAGCCAAGGGACTAGCGGCGCCTACGAGCAGTACTTC; cdr3_aa: CASSQGTSGAYEQYF; clone_size: many; d_call: TRBD2; j_call: TRBJ2-7; v_call: TRBV3-1
cdr3_nt: TGCAGTGCACCCCGGGACAGGTTTGGTGGCTACACCTTC; cdr3_aa: CSAPRDRFGGYTF; clone_size: NA; d_call: TRBD1; j_call: TRBJ1-2; v_call: TRBV20-1
cdr3_nt: TGCGCCAGCAGCCCCGACAGGACGCACCCTAACTATGGCTACACCTTC; cdr3_aa: CASSPDRTHPNYGYTF; clone_size: NA; d_call: NA; j_call: TRBJ1-2; v_call: TRBV4-3
cdr3_nt: TGCGCCAGCAGCCAATTCCGGGCGGCTCTAGCCGGTTTCTCCTACGAGCAGTACTTC; cdr3_aa: CASSQFRAALAGFSYEQYF; clone_size: NA; d_call: NA; j_call: TRBJ2-7; v_call: TRBV4-1
cdr3_nt: TGCAGCGTTGAAAGATCCGGGCACGGCGGGACTGAAGCTTTCTTT; cdr3_aa: CSVERSGHGGTEAFF; clone_size: NA; d_call: NA; j_call: TRBJ1-1; v_call: TRBV29-1
cdr3_nt: TGCGCCAGCAGGTCCGGGACAGCCAACACAGATACGCAGTATTTT; cdr3_aa: CASRSGTANTDTQYF; clone_size: NA; d_call: TRBD1; j_call: TRBJ2-3; v_call: TRBV5-1